This T cell receptor (beta chain) was captured in a study of T cell responses to AZD1222 COVID-19 vaccine. Study results and limitations: When two AZD1222 doses had been given, Spike-specific TCR breadth and depth rose. In all cases, repertoires were sampled only after the peak T cell response.

The data were produced by immunoSEQ multiplex PCR, yet TCRdb's version contains in-frame clones alone and is incomplete. Altogether about 140,000 clones are present, roughly nine tenths being singletons, with the ten largest covering 1.5% to 2%. Concerning this clone itself: The antigen remains undetermined.

Trimming stripped 0 bases from V and 4 bases from J, with 9 bases between. Germline lookup yields CDR1 SGHTA and CDR2 FQGTGA. The CDR3 extends over 14 amino acids. Sequenced here: peripheral blood, sampled on day 0 of AZD1222 vaccination. The clonotype comes from an adult in good health. This sequence joins TRBV7-3 and TRBJ2-5; D uncertain. Here the CDR3 DNA reads TGTGCCAGCAGCTTAACGGCTAGTGGAGAGACCCAGTACTTC. It codes for CASSLTASGETQYF.